The 17 T cell receptor beta chains below were found in one sample sequenced in a study of T cell responses to AZD1222 COVID-19 vaccine. The table came from immunoSEQ multiplex PCR; TCRdb's copy has only in-frame clones and leaves some out. Counted here are roughly 180,000 clones, about 90% occurring once; the ten biggest clones make up 2.5% to 3%. The source material was peripheral blood, sampled on day 0 of MenACWY control vaccination. All receptors come from an adult in good health.

The chain has TRBV29-1 and TRBJ2-5; a possible D gene is TRBD1 (6 bases). CDR1 is SQVTM and CDR2 is ANQGSEA in the germline V gene. This CDR3 comprises 13 residues. Here the CDR3 DNA reads TGCAGTGTCCTCAGGGGAAAAGGGGAGACCCAGTACTTC. Translation: CSVLRGKGETQYF.

This rearrangement joins TRBV7-2 to TRBJ1-2; D gene unclear. Trimming left V 2 bases short and J 3 bases short, with 7 bases between. CDR3 length equals 13 residues. Germline lookup yields CDR1 SGHTA and CDR2 FQGNSA. The CDR3 DNA reads as TGTGCCAGCAGCTTACATGGGTACTATGGCTACACCTTC. This gives the protein CASSLHGYYGYTF. The whole variable domain, remainder taken from reference TRBV7-2 and TRBJ1-2, is GAGVSQSPSNKVTEKGKDVELRCDPISGHTALYWYRQSLGQGLEFLIYFQGNSAPDKSGLPSDRFSAERTGGSVSTLTIQRTQQEDSAVYLCASSLHGYYGYTFGSGTRLTVV.

The chain carries TRBV5-5 and TRBJ1-2, with D uncertain. Between the trimmed V and J ends, which lost 4 bases and 8 bases, there was a span of 15 bases. Germline values: CDR1 SGHKS, CDR2 YYEKEE (reference sequence). CDR3 size: 13 residues. CDR3: CASSLDGIGGYTF. CDR3 in DNA: TGTGCCAGCAGCCTGGACGGAATAGGAGGCTACACCTTC.

The CDR3 coding sequence is TGTGCCAGCAGCCAAGATTTGGATCAGCACACAGATACGCAGTATTTT. It codes for CASSQDLDQHTDTQYF. The V and J genes are TRBV4-2 and TRBJ2-3; D gene ambiguous. Germline-derived CDR1 and CDR2 are LGHNA and YNFKEQ. Trimming cost V 0 bases and J 2 bases, with 12 bases left between them. The CDR3 totals 16 residues.

J is TRBJ1-1 and V is TRBV27; D is uncertain. CDR3 length: 14 residues. Per the germline V gene, CDR1 is MNHEY and CDR2 is SMNVEV (reference sequence). Between the trimmed V and J ends, which lost 0 bases and 0 bases, there was a span of 5 bases. CDR3 in amino acids: CASSLSALNTEAFF. In DNA, the CDR3 is TGTGCCAGCAGTTTATCTGCCTTGAACACTGAAGCTTTCTTT.

CDR3 in amino acids: CASSYRGAGLPYEQYF. The CDR3 nucleotides read TGTGCCAGCAGTTATCGGGGAGCGGGACTGCCCTACGAGCAGTACTTC. The chain links TRBV6-5 to TRBJ2-7; 7 bases are a match to TRBD2. The CDR3 sequence is 16 residues long. V was pared by 3 bases and J by 2 bases, with 10 bases of the junction left unmatched. In germline, CDR1 is MNHEY, CDR2 SVGAGI.

This chain joins TRBV28 and TRBJ1-2; D gene ambiguous. The CDR3 is 12 residues long. Germline CDR1 reads MDHEN; CDR2 reads SYDVKM. The ends were cut back, 6 bases at V and 4 bases at J, with 9 bases in the middle. The CDR3 bases are TGTGCCAGCAGCTCAGATAGCTATGGCTACACCTTC. Protein product: CASSSDSYGYTF.

The rearrangement joins TRBV19 to TRBJ2-3; no clear D gene. Germline-derived CDR1 and CDR2 are LNHDA and SQIVND (reference sequence). The length of the CDR3 is 13 residues. Trimming cost V 5 bases and J 1 base, with 7 bases left between them. CDR3 sequence: CASSPDGTDTQYF. The CDR3 bases are TGTGCCAGTAGTCCTGACGGCACAGATACGCAGTATTTT.

V and J are TRBV6-5 and TRBJ1-6; D possibly corresponds to TRBD1 (5 bases). CDR1 is MNHEY, CDR2 SVGAGI, per germline. The CDR3 spans 16 residues. V lost 4 bases and J 14 bases, leaving 24 bases between the germline ends. Here the CDR3 reads CASSSRTRPVRGALHF. The CDR3 region has the DNA TGTGCCAGCAGTTCGAGAACGCGGCCAGTCCGGGGGGCCCTCCACTTT.

J is TRBJ2-7 and V is TRBV18, with D uncertain. The germline CDR1 and CDR2 sequences are KGHSH and LQKENI. CDR3 length: 14 residues. The germline V and J ends were trimmed by 0 bases and 3 bases, with 9 bases remaining between them. CDR3 sequence reads: CASSPPGWDYEQYF. CDR3 DNA sequence: TGTGCCAGCTCACCACCCGGGTGGGACTACGAGCAGTACTTC.

This rearrangement joins TRBV6-1 to TRBJ1-2; 7 bases line up with TRBD1. The germline V gene has CDR1 MNHNS and CDR2 SASEGT. The CDR3 has 15 residues. Unmatched junction bases numbered 9, after V lost 3 bases and J lost 5 bases. The CDR3 here is CASSEAPEGAYGYTF. CDR3 coding DNA: TGTGCCAGCAGTGAGGCACCGGAGGGGGCTTATGGCTACACCTTC.

This sequence joins TRBV6-2 or TRBV6-3 and TRBJ2-3, with a possible D match to TRBD2 (6 bases). Germline V CDR1 and CDR2: MNHEY, SVGEGT. Between the trimmed V and J ends, which lost 4 bases and 4 bases, there was a span of 24 bases. CDR3 length equals 18 residues. CDR3 residues: CASSSPGLRSPSPDTQYF. The CDR3 DNA reads as TGTGCCAGCAGTTCTCCGGGACTGCGAAGCCCGTCCCCAGATACGCAGTATTTT.

The genes are TRBV5-1 and TRBJ2-7; a weak D match, TRBD2 (5 bases). V shed 0 bases and J shed 0 bases, with 22 bases lying between them. CDR1 is SGHRS and CDR2 is YFSETQ in the germline V gene. This CDR3 contains 19 residues. CDR3: CASSLATLVGSSSSYEQYF. The CDR3 bases are TGCGCCAGCAGCTTGGCCACGCTAGTGGGTTCTAGCTCCTCCTACGAGCAGTACTTC.

The rearrangement links TRBV7-2 to TRBJ2-3; D is ambiguous. CDR3 size: 14 residues. Trimming took 2 bases from V and 3 from J, leaving 9 bases between them. CDR1 and CDR2 from the germline V gene are SGHTA and FQGNSA. The CDR3 nucleotides are TGTGCCAGCAGCTTAATGGCTGGAACAGATACGCAGTATTTT. Its protein product is CASSLMAGTDTQYF.

The chain is built from TRBV5-6 and TRBJ2-7, with a possible D match to TRBD2 (5 bases). The CDR3 sequence is 14 residues long. The ends were cut back, 1 base at V and 5 bases at J, with 13 bases in the middle. The germline CDR1 and CDR2 sequences are SGHDT and YYEEEE. CDR3 sequence: CASSLSLAVDEQYF. CDR3 DNA: TGTGCCAGCAGCTTGTCTCTAGCTGTCGACGAGCAGTACTTC.

The chain couples TRBV5-1 to TRBJ2-7; D possibly corresponds to TRBD2 (6 bases). Germline CDR1 SGHRS, CDR2 YFSETQ. The V and J ends lost 1 base and 3 bases respectively, with 11 bases between them. The CDR3 totals 14 residues. The CDR3 coding sequence is TGCGCCAGCAGCTTGTCCGGGGGAGGCTACGAGCAGTACTTC. Encoded protein: CASSLSGGGYEQYF.

This CDR3 reads CASSPLAGGNTGELFF. CDR3 in DNA: TGTGCCAGTAGCCCCCTAGCGGGAGGGAACACCGGGGAGCTGTTTTTT. This sequence joins TRBV19 and TRBJ2-2; TRBD2 matches at 11 bases. The CDR3 has 16 amino acids. Germline V lookup: CDR1 LNHDA, CDR2 SQIVND (reference sequence). With 6 bases clipped from V and 1 base from J, the junction kept 4 bases outside the gene matches.